These 26 T cell receptor beta chains share one sample of origin, sequenced in a study of control samples from healthy donors and cancer patients. This table comes from immunoSEQ multiplex PCR, and its TCRdb copy is limited to in-frame clones, with some not included. The sample lists 150,000 to 200,000 clones, 80% to 95% seen once, with roughly 0.7% in the top ten. Sequencing used blood. The receptors originated from a woman aged 25 to 39 in good health.

V is TRBV30 and J is TRBJ1-2; no reliable D call. V was clipped by 2 bases and J by 5 bases, with 12 bases between them. Germline V CDR1 and CDR2: GTSNPN, SVGIG (reference sequence). This CDR3 comprises 13 residues. The chain's CDR3 is CAWSSGSPYGYTF. Here the CDR3 DNA reads TGTGCCTGGAGTTCCGGGAGCCCATATGGCTACACCTTC.

The chain uses TRBV30 and TRBJ1-1, with D possibly TRBD1 on 6 matching bases. Trimming pared 0 bases from V and 11 bases from J, leaving 10 bases between. Per the germline V gene, CDR1 is GTSNPN and CDR2 is SVGIG (reference sequence). The CDR3 sequence is 11 residues long. The CDR3 protein is CAWSVNRVAFF. In nucleotides, the CDR3 is TGTGCCTGGAGTGTTAACAGGGTCGCTTTCTTT.

The chain uses TRBV28 and TRBJ2-2, with 7 bases fitting TRBD2. The V segment lost 4 bases and the J segment 2 bases; nucleotides outside the gene matches: 4. Germline V lookup: CDR1 MDHEN, CDR2 SYDVKM. The CDR3 runs to 15 residues. The CDR3, as DNA: TGTGCCAGCAGTTGGGGCGGGAGTAACACCGGGGAGCTGTTTTTT. Encoded protein: CASSWGGSNTGELFF.

The gene calls are TRBV5-5 and TRBJ2-7; 9 nucleotides line up with TRBD2. The V gene end was trimmed by 1 base and the J gene end by 0 bases; junction bases not matched to a gene: 8. There are 17 residues in the CDR3. CDR1 is SGHKS and CDR2 is YYEKEE in the germline V gene (reference sequence). The DNA for the CDR3 is TGTGCCAGCAGCTTGCAACTAGCGGGTCCGAGCTCCTACGAGCAGTACTTC. Translation: CASSLQLAGPSSYEQYF. The full variable domain, its missing parts supplied by reference TRBV5-5 and TRBJ2-7, is DAGVTQSPTHLIKTRGQQVTLRCSPISGHKSVSWYQQVLGQGPQFIFQYYEKEERGRGNFPDRFSARQFPNYSSELNVNALLLGDSALYLCASSLQLAGPSSYEQYFGPGTRLTVT.

The rearrangement links TRBV12-3 or TRBV12-4 to TRBJ1-1; 9 bases match TRBD1. The CDR3 contains 13 residues. The V segment lost 6 bases and the J segment 4 bases; nucleotides outside the gene matches: 3. The CDR3 here is CASSQDRGTEAFF. CDR3 in DNA: TGTGCCAGCAGCCAGGACAGGGGCACTGAAGCTTTCTTT.

Only one count was recorded for this clone. The chain recombines TRBV25-1 with TRBJ2-1; TRBD2 agrees at 7 bases. V lost 2 bases and J lost 4; bases outside the gene matches: 8. The CDR3 is 16 residues long. Germline assignment: CDR1 MGHDK and CDR2 SYGVNS. CDR3 sequence: CASSEVGGRTYNEQFF. In DNA form, the CDR3 reads TGTGCCAGCAGTGAAGTGGGCGGGAGAACATACAATGAGCAGTTCTTC.

The chain joins TRBV5-1 to TRBJ1-5; TRBD1 aligns across 9 bases. This CDR3 is built from 14 residues. Germline trimming cut 4 bases from V and 5 bases from J; bases unmatched to any gene: 4. CDR1 is SGHRS, CDR2 YFSETQ, per germline. CDR3 amino acids: CASSQDRGDQPQHF. DNA for the CDR3: TGCGCCAGCAGCCAGGACAGGGGAGATCAGCCCCAGCATTTT.

V and J are TRBV28 and TRBJ2-5, with a weak D call TRBD2 (5 bases). V was shortened by 6 bases and J by 3 bases, with 14 bases between the two germline ends. CDR1 and CDR2 (germline): MDHEN, SYDVKM. The CDR3 covers 14 residues. The CDR3 is CASSHLWGEETQYF. The CDR3, as DNA: TGTGCCAGCAGCCACCTCTGGGGAGAAGAGACCCAGTACTTC.

The chain recombines TRBV5-4 with TRBJ2-4; a possible D gene is TRBD2 (5 bases). The CDR3 totals 14 residues. Trimming took off 2 bases at V and 4 bases at J, with 10 bases between the two ends. Germline CDR1 is SGHNT and CDR2 is YYREEE (reference sequence). The CDR3 DNA is TGTGCCAGCAGCTTCCGGGGAATGAAAAACATTCAGTACTTC. This codes for CASSFRGMKNIQYF.

The chain carries TRBV18 and TRBJ2-6; D is ambiguous. The CDR3 extends over 17 amino acids. V was cut by 4 bases and J by 4 bases, with 17 bases left in between. The germline V gene encodes CDR1 KGHSH and CDR2 LQKENI. The CDR3 here is CASSLIRHLTGANVLTF. Here the CDR3 DNA reads TGTGCCAGCTCACTAATTCGACATCTTACAGGGGCCAACGTCCTGACTTTC.

The chain carries TRBV7-2 and TRBJ1-5; 7 nucleotides align to TRBD1. This CDR3 region has 14 residues. Looked up from germline, CDR1 is SGHTA and CDR2 is FQGNSA. J was trimmed by 2 bases and V by 5 bases; bases with no gene match: 3. CDR3 sequence: CASSITGGNQPQHF. DNA for the CDR3: TGTGCCAGCAGCATAACAGGGGGCAATCAGCCCCAGCATTTT.

The chain carries TRBV30 and TRBJ2-2; no firm D call. The CDR3 extends over 13 amino acids. Germline values: CDR1 GTSNPN, CDR2 SVGIG (reference sequence). V lost 4 bases and J 5 bases, leaving 11 bases between the germline ends. CDR3 sequence (DNA): TGTGCCTGGAAAGTCTCCTATACCGGGGAGCTGTTTTTT. Amino acids: CAWKVSYTGELFF.

The chain is built from TRBV28 and TRBJ2-7; a weak D match, TRBD1 (5 bases). The CDR3 length is 14 residues. Germline V gene sequence: CDR1 MDHEN, CDR2 SYDVKM. Trimming removed 4 bases from V and 3 bases from J, with 13 bases in between. CDR3 sequence (DNA): TGTGCCAGCAGTTCCACAGGATTAATCTACGAGCAGTACTTC. It translates to CASSSTGLIYEQYF.

This sequence joins TRBV15 and TRBJ2-7, with D maybe TRBD2 (5 bases). Deletions cut 0 bases from V and 3 bases from J, with 9 bases between. In germline, CDR1 is LNHNV, CDR2 YYDKDF (reference sequence). The CDR3 is 14 amino acids. In DNA, the CDR3 is TGTGCCACCAGCAGAGATTTTCGGGGCTACGAGCAGTACTTC. Translated, it gives CATSRDFRGYEQYF.

This chain links TRBV7-6 with TRBJ2-3; 8 bases fit TRBD2. CDR3 length: 13 residues. The V segment lost 3 bases and the J segment 10 bases; nucleotides outside the gene matches: 6. Germline CDR1 and CDR2: SGHVS and FNYEAQ. The CDR3, as DNA: TGTGCCAGCAGCTTTGAGCGGGAGCCCCCGCAGTATTTT. Encoded protein: CASSFEREPPQYF.

The genes are TRBV5-1 and TRBJ2-1; D unresolved. This CDR3 comprises 15 residues. Germline V gene sequence: CDR1 SGHRS, CDR2 YFSETQ. V was cut by 2 bases and J by 7 bases, with 16 bases left in between. Here the CDR3 DNA reads TGCGCCAGCAGCTTTGGTCCCTCCTCCGGGAATGAGCAGTTCTTC. Protein: CASSFGPSSGNEQFF.

V is TRBV19 and J is TRBJ2-1; D uncertain. V lost 6 bases and J lost 4, with 13 bases in between. The CDR3 covers 14 residues. Germline values: CDR1 LNHDA, CDR2 SQIVND (reference sequence). The CDR3 is CASSKPSQYNEQFF. The CDR3 DNA sequence: TGTGCCAGTAGCAAACCGAGCCAATACAATGAGCAGTTCTTC.

This rearrangement joins TRBV3-1 (or the pseudogene TRBV3-2) to TRBJ2-1; 9 bases agree with TRBD2. Per the germline V gene, CDR1 is LGHDT and CDR2 is YNNKEL (reference sequence). V shed 1 base and J 6 bases; nucleotides not matched to a gene: 1. There are 14 residues in the CDR3. CDR3 protein: CASSQGGLANEQFF. In DNA form, the CDR3 reads TGTGCCAGCAGCCAAGGGGGACTAGCCAATGAGCAGTTCTTC.

This chain joins TRBV27 and TRBJ2-5; possible D gene TRBD2, 7 bases. Looked up from germline, CDR1 is MNHEY and CDR2 is SMNVEV (reference sequence). Trimming removed 6 bases at V and 6 bases at J, with 20 bases between. This CDR3 spans 15 amino acids. CDR3 nucleotides: TGTGCCAGCAGCCCCACAGGGCGGGGGATCAAGACCCAGTACTTC. It yields the protein CASSPTGRGIKTQYF.

The chain joins TRBV5-4 to TRBJ2-3; D call uncertain. CDR1 and CDR2 from the germline V gene are SGHNT and YYREEE (reference sequence). Deletions cut 4 bases from V and 1 base from J, with 10 bases between. The CDR3 covers 14 residues. In DNA, the CDR3 is TGTGCCAGCAGCCCAGTGGGTGGCACAGATACGCAGTATTTT. This sequence encodes CASSPVGGTDTQYF.

The rearrangement links TRBV7-9 to TRBJ1-5; a weak D match, TRBD1 (5 bases). The CDR3 is 15 residues long. Per germline, CDR1 SEHNR and CDR2 FQNEAQ (reference sequence). V dropped 5 bases and J dropped 3 bases, with 14 bases sitting between them. Here the CDR3 reads CASSGHSGPNQPQHF. DNA for the CDR3: TGTGCCAGCAGCGGACACAGCGGTCCCAATCAGCCCCAGCATTTT.

V is TRBV10-3 and J is TRBJ2-1; 10 bases are a match to TRBD1. Germline values: CDR1 ENHRY, CDR2 SYGVKD. V lost 10 bases and J lost 8; bases outside the gene matches: 8. The CDR3 spans 13 residues. The CDR3 nucleotides read TGTGCCAGTGACAGGGGGCGGTCGGATGAGCAGTTCTTC. As protein: CASDRGRSDEQFF.

The gene calls are TRBV4-1 and TRBJ2-7; 7 bases are shared with TRBD2. Germline CDR1 is MGHRA and CDR2 is YSYEKL. Unmatched junction bases numbered 4, after V lost 1 base and J lost 4 bases. This CDR3 is 14 amino acids long. The CDR3 nucleotides read TGCGCCAGCAGCCAAGGGATTAGCGGGTACGAGCAGTACTTC. It translates to CASSQGISGYEQYF.

As regards this clone: The sample has other DNA sequences that encode this CDR3 too. The rearrangement links TRBV27 to TRBJ2-7; TRBD1 matches at 7 bases. Germline values: CDR1 MNHEY, CDR2 SMNVEV (reference sequence). V lost 5 bases to trimming and J lost 2 bases; unmatched junction nucleotides: 3. This CDR3 contains 13 residues. For the CDR3, the DNA is TGTGCCAGCAGTCTAGGGACAGCCTACGAGCAGTACTTC. Encoded protein: CASSLGTAYEQYF.

V and J are TRBV14 and TRBJ2-5; 9 bases map to TRBD1. CDR1 is SGHDN, CDR2 FVKESK, per germline. CDR3 size: 15 residues. Trimming removed 1 base from V and 3 bases from J; junction bases left unmatched: 3. The CDR3 loop reads CASSQAGQGEETQYF. Written as DNA, the CDR3 is TGTGCCAGCAGCCAAGCGGGACAGGGAGAAGAGACCCAGTACTTC.

The V gene is TRBV19, the J gene TRBJ2-7, with TRBD2 identical over 8 bases. This CDR3 has 13 residues. The trim removed 9 bases at V and 3 bases at J, leaving 7 bases unmatched. Germline V gene lookup returns CDR1 LNHDA and CDR2 SQIVND (reference sequence). The CDR3 protein is CARGGREDYEQYF. Here the CDR3 DNA reads TGTGCCAGAGGGGGGCGGGAGGACTACGAGCAGTACTTC.